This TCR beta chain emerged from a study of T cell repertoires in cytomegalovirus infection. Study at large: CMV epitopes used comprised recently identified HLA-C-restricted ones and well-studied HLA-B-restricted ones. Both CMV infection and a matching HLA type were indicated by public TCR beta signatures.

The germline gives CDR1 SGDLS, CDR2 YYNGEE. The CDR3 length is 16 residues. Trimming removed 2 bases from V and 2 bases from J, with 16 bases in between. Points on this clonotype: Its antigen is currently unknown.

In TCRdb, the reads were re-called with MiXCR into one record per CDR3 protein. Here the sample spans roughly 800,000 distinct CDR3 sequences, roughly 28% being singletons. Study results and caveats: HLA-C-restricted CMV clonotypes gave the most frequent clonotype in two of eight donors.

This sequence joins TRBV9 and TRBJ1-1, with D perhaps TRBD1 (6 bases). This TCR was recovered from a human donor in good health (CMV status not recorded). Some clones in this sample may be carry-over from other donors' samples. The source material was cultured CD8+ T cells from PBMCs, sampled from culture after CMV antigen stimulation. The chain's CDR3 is CASSVGGTGVNTEAFF. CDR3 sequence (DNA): TGTGCCAGCAGCGTCGGGGGCACGGGAGTTAACACTGAAGCTTTCTTT.